The TCR beta chain described here comes from a study of identifying expanded T cells in peripheral blood. Per germline, CDR1 SGHAT and CDR2 FQDESV (reference sequence). V was shortened by 0 bases and J by 1 base, with 12 bases between the two germline ends. CDR3 size: 16 residues. Libraries were prepared by immunoSEQ multiplex PCR; TCRdb keeps only in-frame clonotypes and omits some of them. The sample lists more than 85,000 clones, 88% seen once, with 8.4% in the top ten. No infections or other immune events were documented during collection. Of note for this clone: What it recognizes is unknown.

Regarding the study as a whole: Approximately two-week clone count variance significantly increased as total template count grew. Over approximately two and four weeks, about 15 and 19 clones changed, versus approximately 1.2 between replicates.

The origin of this receptor is a person aged 18-69 years in good health. Sequences were obtained from blood. The V gene is TRBV11-1, the J gene TRBJ2-5; possibly TRBD1 for D (5 bases). The CDR3 is CASSLAGQAVQETQYF. CDR3 sequence (DNA): TGTGCCAGCAGCTTAGCGGGGCAGGCGGTCCAAGAGACCCAGTACTTC.